Presented here are 15 T cell receptor beta chains from one specimen sequenced in a study of blood T cells in healthy people across ages. Together with a sample-barcoded 5' primer, a J-beta primer mix was included in a second PCR lasting about 7 to 11 cycles. MiXCR, run by TCRdb on the 5' RACE reads, gives a single entry per CDR3 protein. This table has more than 900,000 distinct CDR3 sequences, 25% appearing once. This sample also belongs to another study, concerning T cells of mothers and their children.

The sample taken for sequencing was blood. Source of these receptors: a girl aged 2 to 10 in good health.

This clonotype was picked up a small number of times. The V and J genes are TRBV28 and TRBJ2-5; 11 bases are shared with TRBD2. The CDR3 has 17 residues. V gave up 8 bases and J gave up 5 bases; unmatched junction bases: 16. The germline CDR1 and CDR2 sequences are MDHEN and SYDVKM. The CDR3 sequence is CASSLPGTSGLGETQYF. Written as DNA, the CDR3 is TGTGCCAGCTCCCTGCCAGGGACTAGCGGTCTAGGGGAGACCCAGTACTTC.

The table lists this clonotype with a few counts. V gene TRBV15 combines with J gene TRBJ2-2, with 11 bases matching TRBD1. J lost 6 bases, V lost 9 bases, and 6 bases had no gene match. This CDR3 is 14 amino acids long. Germline lookup yields CDR1 LNHNV and CDR2 YYDKDF (reference sequence). The chain's CDR3 is CATNPGQGAGELFF. The CDR3 nucleotides are TGTGCCACGAACCCGGGACAGGGGGCCGGGGAGCTGTTTTTT.

The chain employs TRBV4-2 and TRBJ1-2; TRBD1 matches 9 bases. In germline, CDR1 is LGHNA, CDR2 YNFKEQ. The CDR3 is 16 residues long. V lost 8 bases, J lost 1 base, and 11 bases stayed unmatched. CDR3 bases: TGTGCCAGCCGGGGGGTAGGACAGGGGAATAACTATGGCTACACCTTC. This gives the protein CASRGVGQGNNYGYTF.

The chain couples TRBV18 to TRBJ1-1, with a tentative D call TRBD1 (5 bases). Deletions cut 6 bases from V and 2 bases from J, with 10 bases between. Germline V gene lookup returns CDR1 KGHSH and CDR2 LQKENI. This CDR3 comprises 13 residues. The CDR3 DNA sequence: TGTGCCAGCTCCGGGACTTTCAACACTGAAGCTTTCTTT. Encoded protein: CASSGTFNTEAFF.

The chain uses TRBV3-1 and TRBJ2-7; 7 bases fit TRBD2. The CDR3 length is 16 residues. The germline CDR1 and CDR2 sequences are LGHDT and YNNKEL (reference sequence). Trimming at V came to 1 base and at J to 1 base, leaving 7 bases not matched to a gene. The CDR3 DNA reads TGTGCCAGCAGCCAAGTGTCGGGAGGATATTCCTACGAGCAGTACTTC. This translates into CASSQVSGGYSYEQYF.

J is TRBJ2-5 and V is TRBV4-1; no reliable D call. In germline, CDR1 is MGHRA, CDR2 YSYEKL. The CDR3 totals 12 residues. V dropped 1 base and J dropped 7 bases, with 7 bases sitting between them. The CDR3 spells CASSQVYGTQYF. DNA for the CDR3: TGCGCCAGCAGCCAAGTTTACGGGACCCAGTACTTC.

The J gene is TRBJ2-3, the V gene TRBV7-3; a possible D gene is TRBD2 (6 bases). The CDR3 runs 14 residues. Germline V lookup: CDR1 SGHTA, CDR2 FQGTGA. V was clipped by 3 bases and J by 2 bases, with 9 bases between them. CDR3 residues: CASSFSSATDTQYF. In DNA, the CDR3 is TGTGCCAGCAGCTTTTCTAGCGCCACAGATACGCAGTATTTT.

This clonotype was counted between two and nine times. V and J are TRBV7-8 and TRBJ2-5; D possibly matches TRBD1 or TRBD2 (5 bases each). V gave up 5 bases and J gave up 0 bases, with 10 bases separating them. Germline CDR1 is SGHVS and CDR2 is FQNEAQ. This CDR3 region has 14 residues. CDR3 DNA sequence: TGTGCCAGCAGCCCTCTGGGGGACCAAGAGACCCAGTACTTC. Amino acid sequence: CASSPLGDQETQYF.

This clonotype was seen only a few times. This rearrangement joins TRBV20-1 to TRBJ1-2, with 9 bases matching TRBD1. The germline CDR1 and CDR2 sequences are DFQATT and SNEGSKA (reference sequence). The CDR3 totals 17 residues. Germline trimming cut 0 bases from V and 3 bases from J; bases unmatched to any gene: 11. For the CDR3, the DNA is TGCAGTGCTAGAGATGGGATTGGGACAGGGATTTACTATGGCTACACCTTC. Translation gives CSARDGIGTGIYYGYTF.

This clonotype was observed a few times. The rearrangement links TRBV9 to TRBJ1-2; D is undetermined. CDR3 size: 21 residues. Trimming removed 1 base from V and 5 bases from J, with 33 bases in between. Germline CDR1 SGDLS, CDR2 YYNGEE. The CDR3: CASSVSQYADHARKGLYGYTF. The CDR3 DNA is TGTGCCAGCAGCGTATCGCAGTATGCTGACCACGCCCGAAAGGGCCTATATGGCTACACCTTC.

This clonotype was counted a single time. The chain joins TRBV5-1 to TRBJ2-4, with 8 bases aligning to TRBD1. The CDR3 is made up of 15 amino acids. V gave up 4 bases and J gave up 3 bases; unmatched junction bases: 6. From germline, CDR1 is SGHRS and CDR2 YFSETQ. CDR3 nucleotides: TGCGCCAGCAGCCGGACAGGGTCGGGCAAAAACATTCAGTACTTC. This sequence encodes CASSRTGSGKNIQYF.

This clonotype was counted a few times. The chain recombines TRBV24-1 with TRBJ2-6; a possible D gene is TRBD1 (5 bases). V lost 2 bases and J 0 bases, leaving 13 bases between the germline ends. Germline CDR1 KGHDR, CDR2 SFDVKD. The CDR3 sequence is 18 residues long. As DNA, the CDR3 is TGTGCCACCAGTGATTCACAGGACCGAAGCTCTGGGGCCAACGTCCTGACTTTC. This gives the protein CATSDSQDRSSGANVLTF.

This clonotype has a count of ten or more. The CDR3 spells CASSFPGGEKLFF. CDR3 DNA sequence: TGTGCCAGCAGTTTTCCCGGTGGTGAAAAACTGTTTTTT. The chain links TRBV12-3 or TRBV12-4 to TRBJ1-4; D ambiguous. V was trimmed by 3 bases and J by 7 bases, leaving 9 bases between them. This CDR3 has 13 residues.

In this sample, this clonotype turned up a few times. The chain has TRBV5-1 and TRBJ2-7; TRBD2 matches at 11 bases. After removal of 3 bases from V and 3 bases from J, the junction contained 5 bases not matched to a gene. CDR3 length: 15 residues. Germline CDR1 SGHRS, CDR2 YFSETQ. CDR3 sequence: CASSSSGTSGYEQYF. CDR3 sequence (DNA): TGCGCCAGCAGCTCGTCCGGGACTAGCGGCTACGAGCAGTACTTC.

The chain couples TRBV6-1 to TRBJ2-7, with D uncertain. The CDR3 has 12 residues. V gave up 8 bases and J gave up 2 bases, with 10 bases separating them. Per germline, CDR1 MNHNS and CDR2 SASEGT. The CDR3 reads CASSNRAYEQYF. The CDR3 nucleotides are TGTGCCAGCTCTAACAGAGCCTACGAGCAGTACTTC.